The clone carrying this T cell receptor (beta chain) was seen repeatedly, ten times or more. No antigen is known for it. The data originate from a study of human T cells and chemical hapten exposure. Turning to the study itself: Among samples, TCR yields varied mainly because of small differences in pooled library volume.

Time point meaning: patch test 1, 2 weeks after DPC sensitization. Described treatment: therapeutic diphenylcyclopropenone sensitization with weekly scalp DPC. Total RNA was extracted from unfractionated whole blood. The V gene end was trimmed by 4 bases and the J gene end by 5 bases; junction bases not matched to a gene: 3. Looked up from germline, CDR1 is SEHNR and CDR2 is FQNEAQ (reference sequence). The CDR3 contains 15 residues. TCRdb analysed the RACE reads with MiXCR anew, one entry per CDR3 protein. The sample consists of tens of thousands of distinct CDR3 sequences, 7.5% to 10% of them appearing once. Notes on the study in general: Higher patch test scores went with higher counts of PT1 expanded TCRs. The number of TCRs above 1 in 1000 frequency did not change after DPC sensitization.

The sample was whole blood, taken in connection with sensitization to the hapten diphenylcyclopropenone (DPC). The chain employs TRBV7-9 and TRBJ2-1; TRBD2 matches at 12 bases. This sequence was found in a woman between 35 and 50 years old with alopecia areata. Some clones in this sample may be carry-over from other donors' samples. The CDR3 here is CASSSRLAGDNEQFF. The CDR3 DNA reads TGTGCCAGCAGCTCCAGACTAGCGGGGGACAATGAGCAGTTCTTC. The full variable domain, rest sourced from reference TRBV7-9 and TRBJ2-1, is DTGVSQNPRHKITKRGQNVTFRCDPISEHNRLYWYRQTLGQGPEFLTYFQNEAQLEKSRLLSDRFSAERPKGSFSTLEIQRTEQGDSAMYLCASSSRLAGDNEQFFGPGTRLTVL.